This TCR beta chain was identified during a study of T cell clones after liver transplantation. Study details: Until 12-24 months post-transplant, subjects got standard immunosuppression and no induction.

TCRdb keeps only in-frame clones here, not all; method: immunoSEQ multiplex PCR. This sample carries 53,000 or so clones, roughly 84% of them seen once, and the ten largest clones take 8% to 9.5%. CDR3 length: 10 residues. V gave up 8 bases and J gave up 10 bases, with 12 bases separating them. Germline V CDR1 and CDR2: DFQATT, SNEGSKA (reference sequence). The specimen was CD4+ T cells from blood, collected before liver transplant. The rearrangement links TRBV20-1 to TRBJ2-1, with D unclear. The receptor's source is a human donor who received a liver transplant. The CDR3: CSPWGTEQFF. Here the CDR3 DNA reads TGCAGTCCGTGGGGAACGGAGCAGTTCTTC.